This TCR beta chain emerged from a study of T cell responses to AZD1222 COVID-19 vaccine. Study details: Some second doses came at about 4 weeks and others at about 12 weeks; these were pooled.

TCRdb's copy holds only in-frame clones and misses some; the assay was immunoSEQ multiplex PCR. The sample includes around 120,000 clones, about 90% seen only once; the top ten take 11% to 15%. V was pared by 7 bases and J by 3 bases, with 8 bases between. The length of the CDR3 is 12 residues. CDR1 is SGHKS, CDR2 YYEKEE, per germline (reference sequence). The material was peripheral blood, obtained on day 0 of AZD1222 vaccination. This sequence was found in an adult in good health. The chain employs TRBV5-5 and TRBJ2-1; tentatively, D is TRBD1 (5 bases). CDR3 sequence: CASAGLYNEQFF. DNA of the CDR3: TGTGCCAGCGCAGGGCTCTACAATGAGCAGTTCTTC.